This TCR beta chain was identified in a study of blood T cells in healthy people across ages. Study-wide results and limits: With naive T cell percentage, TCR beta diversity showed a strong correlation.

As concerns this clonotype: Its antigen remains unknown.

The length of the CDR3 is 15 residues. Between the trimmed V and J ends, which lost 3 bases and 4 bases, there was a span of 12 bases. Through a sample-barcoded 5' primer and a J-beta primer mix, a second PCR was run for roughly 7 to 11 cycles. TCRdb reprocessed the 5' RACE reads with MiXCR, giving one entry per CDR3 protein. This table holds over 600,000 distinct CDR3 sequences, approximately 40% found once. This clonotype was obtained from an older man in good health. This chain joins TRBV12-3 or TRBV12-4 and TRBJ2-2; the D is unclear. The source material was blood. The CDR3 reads CASSLQAQITGELFF. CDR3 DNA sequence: TGTGCCAGCAGTTTGCAGGCCCAAATCACCGGGGAGCTGTTTTTT.